The T cell receptor beta chain under discussion was sequenced for a study of PD-L1 blockade in urothelial cancer. Study results and caveats: Prediction of better survival came from below-median pretreatment blood TCR clonality.

Assay used: immunoSEQ multiplex PCR; TCRdb lists only in-frame clones, some missing. The sample lists tens of thousands of clones, about 90% occurring once. Comments on this clone: The antigen remains unidentified.

Germline-derived CDR1 and CDR2 are ENHRY and SYGVKD. This CDR3 has 13 amino acids. The junction had 4 bases not matched to a gene; V was cut back by 9 bases and J by 5 bases. The V gene is TRBV10-3, the J gene TRBJ2-5; TRBD2 matches 12 bases. This clonotype was obtained from a man between 45 and 60 years old with urothelial cancer. Sequenced material: PBMCs, taken around atezolizumab (anti-PD-L1) treatment. CDR3 protein: CAIQTSGSETQYF. In DNA form, the CDR3 reads TGTGCCATACAGACTAGCGGGAGCGAGACCCAGTACTTC.